What follows are 28 T cell receptor beta chains derived from one specimen sequenced in a study of cytomegalovirus exposure and HLA in healthy donors. Primers included in the PCR were 60 Vbeta and 13 Jbeta primers. Some clones are missing from TCRdb's copy, which holds only in-frame ones; the method was immunoSEQ multiplex PCR. The sample records approximately 110,000 clones, 67% being singletons. The sequenced sample consisted of PBMCs. The receptors originated from a man aged 18 to 30 in good health and CMV-seropositive.

This chain joins TRBV5-6 and TRBJ2-4; D is undetermined. The V end lost 3 bases, the J end lost 2 bases, and 12 bases lay between the germline ends. The CDR3 is 15 residues long. Germline V gene lookup returns CDR1 SGHDT and CDR2 YYEEEE. The CDR3 bases are TGTGCCAGCAGCTCACTTACGATTCCCAAAAACATTCAGTACTTC. Translated, it gives CASSSLTIPKNIQYF.

The J gene is TRBJ2-7, the V gene TRBV6-6; 8 bases map to TRBD1. The CDR3 has 15 amino acids. V trimming: 6 bases; J trimming: 2 bases; junction bases outside the gene matches: 9. The germline CDR1 and CDR2 sequences are MNHNY and SVGAGI (reference sequence). CDR3 in DNA: TGTGCCAGCAGCCCGGACAGGGATGTTACCTACGAGCAGTACTTC. It translates to CASSPDRDVTYEQYF.

The chain uses TRBV2 and TRBJ2-5; 7 bases agree with TRBD1. The CDR3 contains 13 residues. V shed 6 bases and J 1 base; nucleotides not matched to a gene: 2. Germline loops: CDR1 SNHLY, CDR2 FYNNEI. CDR3 coding DNA: TGTGCCAGCAGAAGGGACAGCCAAGAGACCCAGTACTTC. It codes for CASRRDSQETQYF.

The V gene is TRBV29-1, the J gene TRBJ1-2; 9 nucleotides agree with TRBD1. Per germline, CDR1 SQVTM and CDR2 ANQGSEA. The CDR3 is made up of 11 amino acids. V trimming: 6 bases; J trimming: 6 bases; junction bases outside the gene matches: 2. The CDR3 DNA reads as TGCAGCGTGGGACAGGGTAATGGCTACACCTTC. Translating gives CSVGQGNGYTF.

V usage is TRBV6-6 and J usage is TRBJ2-1; no definite D call. Germline loops: CDR1 MNHNY, CDR2 SVGAGI (reference sequence). With 6 bases removed from V and 3 bases from J, the gap between germline ends came to 15 bases. The CDR3 runs to 15 residues. The CDR3 DNA follows: TGTGCCAGCAGGGCGAACTACGAACGCTACAATGAGCAGTTCTTC. The encoded protein is CASRANYERYNEQFF.

This clone has more than one count but fewer than ten. The V call is TRBV5-4, the J call TRBJ1-1, with 11 bases lining up with TRBD1. This CDR3 contains 14 residues. CDR1 and CDR2 from the germline V gene are SGHNT and YYREEE (reference sequence). Trimming cost V 4 bases and J 4 bases; bases outside gene matches: 3. CDR3 nucleotide sequence: TGTGCCAGCAGCGGGGGGACAGGGGGCACTGAAGCTTTCTTT. It encodes CASSGGTGGTEAFF.

This chain joins TRBV5-1 and TRBJ2-3; D unclear. Germline V lookup: CDR1 SGHRS, CDR2 YFSETQ. Deletions cut 4 bases from V and 8 bases from J, with 8 bases between. The CDR3 sequence is 11 residues long. CDR3 nucleotide sequence: TGCGCCAGCAGCCAACCGGGTACGCAGTATTTT. Its translation: CASSQPGTQYF. Complete variable domain (other parts from reference TRBV5-1 and TRBJ2-3): KAGVTQTPRYLIKTRGQQVTLSCSPISGHRSVSWYQQTPGQGLQFLFEYFSETQRNKGNFPGRFSGRQFSNSRSEMNVSTLELGDSALYLCASSQPGTQYFGPGTRLTVL.

The chain joins TRBV29-1 to TRBJ1-2, with D unresolved. Trimming took 1 base from V and 8 from J, leaving 17 bases between them. Germline V CDR1 and CDR2: SQVTM, ANQGSEA. The CDR3 loop spans 14 amino acids. The CDR3 loop reads CSVEGQRVAGGYTF. The CDR3 DNA is TGCAGCGTTGAAGGGCAGCGGGTTGCGGGGGGCTACACCTTC.

The chain has TRBV27 and TRBJ1-2, with TRBD1 identical over 8 bases. The germline gives CDR1 MNHEY, CDR2 SMNVEV (reference sequence). The J segment lost 8 bases and the V segment lost 5 bases, leaving 7 bases of the junction unmatched. This CDR3 is built from 13 residues. CDR3 sequence reads: CASSLAGGMGYTF. CDR3 in DNA: TGTGCCAGCAGTCTAGCAGGGGGCATGGGCTACACCTTC.

This clone was recorded only once. CDR3 amino acids: CASSLGPSGTGGTQYF. The CDR3 coding sequence is TGTGCCAGCAGCTTAGGGCCCAGCGGCACGGGGGGGACCCAGTACTTC. The chain is built from TRBV11-3 and TRBJ2-5; 7 nucleotides match TRBD2. Germline loops: CDR1 SGHNT, CDR2 YENEEA. The CDR3 runs 16 residues. V dropped 1 base and J dropped 7; count of bases not matched to a gene: 12.

A few counts support this clone. The chain couples TRBV15 to TRBJ1-4; D gene unclear. V was pared by 5 bases and J by 8 bases, with 15 bases between. Germline-derived CDR1 and CDR2 are LNHNV and YYDKDF (reference sequence). The CDR3 extends over 14 amino acids. This CDR3 is CATSAPEGAEKLFF. DNA of the CDR3: TGTGCCACCAGCGCCCCGGAGGGAGCAGAAAAACTGTTTTTT. The full variable domain, in which reference TRBV15 and TRBJ1-4 provide the parts outside the CDR3, is DAMVIQNPRYQVTQFGKPVTLSCSQTLNHNVMYWYQQKSSQAPKLLFHYYDKDFNNEADTPDNFQSRRPNTSFCFLDIRSPGLGDTAMYLCATSAPEGAEKLFFGSGTQLSVL.

The chain is built from TRBV9 and TRBJ2-5; D possibly corresponds to TRBD2 (6 bases). The germline V gene encodes CDR1 SGDLS and CDR2 YYNGEE. This CDR3 region has 16 residues. Trimming removed 3 bases from V and 5 bases from J, with 20 bases in between. In DNA, the CDR3 is TGTGCCAGCAGCGCGCGGCATCGGAGGGGCATCGAGACCCAGTACTTC. This sequence encodes CASSARHRRGIETQYF.

V is TRBV11-1 and J is TRBJ1-2; D unresolved. The CDR3 runs 16 residues. With 1 base removed from V and 4 bases from J, the gap between germline ends came to 16 bases. CDR1 is SGHAT, CDR2 FQDESV, per germline (reference sequence). Here the CDR3 reads CASSLGELGGAYGYTF. The CDR3 DNA reads TGTGCCAGCAGCTTAGGGGAGCTCGGCGGAGCCTATGGCTACACCTTC. Variable domain in full (rest from reference TRBV11-1 and TRBJ1-2): EAEVAQSPRYKITEKSQAVAFWCDPISGHATLYWYRQILGQGPELLVQFQDESVVDDSQLPKDRFSAERLKGVDSTLKIQPAELGDSAMYLCASSLGELGGAYGYTFGSGTRLTVV.

V is TRBV6-5 and J is TRBJ1-1, with TRBD1 as a possible D gene (5 bases). Trimming stripped 5 bases from V and 12 bases from J, with 19 bases between. The CDR3 runs to 13 residues. Germline CDR1 reads MNHEY; CDR2 reads SVGAGI. This CDR3 reads CASSQTPTAASFF. As DNA, the CDR3 is TGTGCCAGCAGTCAAACCCCGACAGCCGCATCTTTCTTT.

This clone was recorded a few times. This sequence joins TRBV5-6 and TRBJ2-7; 7 bases agree with TRBD1. Germline V gives CDR1 SGHDT, CDR2 YYEEEE. The CDR3 totals 15 residues. Trimming took 4 bases from V and 6 from J; bases not matched to a gene: 13. CDR3 DNA: TGTGCCAGCAGCCCGTGGGACAGACCCCTTACCGAGCAGTACGTC. Its translation: CASSPWDRPLTEQYV.

This chain uses TRBV5-1 with TRBJ1-5, with TRBD1 matching over 7 bases. Per the germline V gene, CDR1 is SGHRS and CDR2 is YFSETQ. The CDR3 is 15 amino acids. Germline trimming cut 4 bases from V and 0 bases from J; bases unmatched to any gene: 4. CDR3 in DNA: TGCGCCAGCAGCCACACAGGGGATAGCAATCAGCCCCAGCATTTT. Its translation: CASSHTGDSNQPQHF.

This chain joins TRBV7-8 and TRBJ2-1, with D possibly being TRBD2 (5 bases). The CDR3 totals 12 residues. Germline CDR1 is SGHVS and CDR2 is FQNEAQ. V was shortened by 5 bases and J by 8 bases, with 10 bases between the two germline ends. For the CDR3, the DNA is TGTGCCAGCAGCAGCCTCGGGGATGAGCAGTTCTTC. It translates to CASSSLGDEQFF.

This chain links TRBV19 with TRBJ2-1; TRBD2 aligns across 15 bases. The CDR3 sequence is 16 residues long. V was pared by 6 bases and J by 6 bases, with 6 bases of the junction left unmatched. Germline V gene lookup returns CDR1 LNHDA and CDR2 SQIVND (reference sequence). The CDR3 sequence is CASRGTSGGSLNEQFF. DNA of the CDR3: TGTGCCAGTAGGGGGACTAGCGGGGGGTCCCTCAATGAGCAGTTCTTC.

CDR3 nucleotide sequence: TGTGCCAGCAGCCCCACCGGGACTAGCGAACCATGGGATACGCAGTATTTT. This encodes CASSPTGTSEPWDTQYF. The chain uses TRBV7-9 and TRBJ2-3; 10 bases align to TRBD2. Trimming removed 5 bases from V and 6 bases from J; junction bases left unmatched: 14. The CDR3 extends over 17 amino acids. In germline, CDR1 is SEHNR, CDR2 FQNEAQ (reference sequence).

The chain couples TRBV2 to TRBJ2-1; TRBD2 aligns across 12 bases. The CDR3 consists of 15 residues. The germline V gene has CDR1 SNHLY and CDR2 FYNNEI. Germline trimming cut 4 bases from V and 4 bases from J; bases unmatched to any gene: 2. CDR3: CASSGLAGVYNEQFF. CDR3 DNA sequence: TGTGCCAGCAGTGGACTAGCGGGGGTTTACAATGAGCAGTTCTTC.

The chain couples TRBV2 to TRBJ1-1; no clear D. V dropped 1 base and J dropped 3 bases, with 6 bases sitting between them. In germline, CDR1 is SNHLY, CDR2 FYNNEI. The CDR3 extends over 13 amino acids. CDR3 region: CASSEGGYTEAFF. The DNA for the CDR3 is TGTGCCAGCAGTGAAGGTGGCTACACTGAAGCTTTCTTT. Supplemented by reference TRBV2 and TRBJ1-1, the full variable domain reads EPEVTQTPSHQVTQMGQEVILRCVPISNHLYFYWYRQILGQKVEFLVSFYNNEISEKSEIFDDQFSVERPDGSNFTLKIRSTKLEDSAMYFCASSEGGYTEAFFGQGTRLTVV.

This chain joins TRBV18 and TRBJ1-4, with D perhaps TRBD1 (6 bases). Germline V gives CDR1 KGHSH, CDR2 LQKENI. The CDR3 consists of 14 residues. With 0 bases removed from V and 10 bases from J, the gap between germline ends came to 12 bases. The CDR3 DNA sequence: TGTGCCAGCTCACCACCCTCAGGGGACGGAAAACTGTTTTTT. It encodes CASSPPSGDGKLFF. Looking up the rest from reference TRBV18 and TRBJ1-4 gives the full variable domain: NAGVMQNPRHLVRRRGQEARLRCSPMKGHSHVYWYRQLPEEGLKFMVYLQKENIIDESGMPKERFSAEFPKEGPSILRIQQVVRGDSAAYFCASSPPSGDGKLFFGSGTQLSVL.

The V and J genes are TRBV6-4 and TRBJ2-1; D might be TRBD1 (5 bases). This CDR3 is 13 amino acids long. V was clipped by 0 bases and J by 10 bases, with 10 bases between them. Germline V CDR1 and CDR2: MRHNA, SNTAGT. The CDR3 nucleotides are TGTGCCAGCAGTGACTCCGAAAGGGGCGAGCAGTTCTTC. As protein: CASSDSERGEQFF.

The sample holds a few counts of this clone. V usage is TRBV30 and J usage is TRBJ1-1; perhaps TRBD1 as D (5 bases). This CDR3 has 14 amino acids. The ends were cut back, 7 bases at V and 1 base at J, with 16 bases in the middle. CDR1 is GTSNPN, CDR2 SVGIG, per germline (reference sequence). CDR3 residues: CAYCPGLKNTEAFF. The CDR3 nucleotides read TGTGCCTACTGTCCAGGGCTGAAGAACACTGAAGCTTTCTTT.

The J gene is TRBJ2-1, the V gene TRBV5-1; TRBD1 matches at 11 bases. Per germline, CDR1 SGHRS and CDR2 YFSETQ. CDR3 length: 14 residues. J was trimmed by 7 bases and V by 7 bases; bases with no gene match: 7. CDR3 residues: CASGVGTGGNEQFF. The CDR3 DNA sequence: TGCGCCAGCGGTGTTGGGACAGGGGGAAATGAGCAGTTCTTC.

This clone was seen more than once but under ten times. V usage is TRBV6-4 and J usage is TRBJ2-3; 11 bases match TRBD2. J lost 4 bases, V lost 3 bases, and 3 bases had no gene match. This CDR3 comprises 15 residues. Germline-derived CDR1 and CDR2 are MRHNA and SNTAGT. CDR3 nucleotides: TGTGCCAGCAGTGAAACTAGCGGGGGAGCAGATACGCAGTATTTT. Protein sequence: CASSETSGGADTQYF.

The rearrangement uses TRBV18 and TRBJ2-5, with 13 bases that match TRBD2. Germline V gene lookup returns CDR1 KGHSH and CDR2 LQKENI. This CDR3 contains 16 residues. After removal of 3 bases from V and 1 base from J, the junction contained 2 bases not matched to a gene. As DNA, the CDR3 is TGTGCCAGCTCACCTCGACTAGCGGGGGGCCAAGAGACCCAGTACTTC. Translation: CASSPRLAGGQETQYF.

V usage is TRBV7-2 and J usage is TRBJ1-1, with D tentatively TRBD1 (6 bases). V was trimmed by 5 bases and J by 3 bases, leaving 10 bases between them. The germline V gene encodes CDR1 SGHTA and CDR2 FQGNSA. CDR3 length: 13 residues. The CDR3 protein is CASSREGDTEAFF. Here the CDR3 DNA reads TGTGCCAGCAGCCGAGAGGGGGACACTGAAGCTTTCTTT. The variable domain in full, with the rest retrieved from reference TRBV7-2 and TRBJ1-1, is GAGVSQSPSNKVTEKGKDVELRCDPISGHTALYWYRQSLGQGLEFLIYFQGNSAPDKSGLPSDRFSAERTGGSVSTLTIQRTQQEDSAVYLCASSREGDTEAFFGQGTRLTVV.